Below, 20 T cell receptor beta chains from the same sample are listed, as sequenced in a study of technical replicates of blood from several donors. Measured with immunoSEQ multiplex PCR; TCRdb has only the in-frame clones, and not every one. The sample holds 50,000 to 70,000 clones, 93% seen once. Sequencing was done on a sample of PBMCs. The receptors here all came from a human donor in good health. Some clones in this sample may be carry-over from other donors' samples.

This clone was seen once. CDR3 loop: CASSLLRANYGYTF. In DNA, the CDR3 is TGTGCCAGCAGTTTACTCCGGGCTAACTATGGCTACACCTTC. V usage is TRBV28 and J usage is TRBJ1-2; D ambiguous. This CDR3 has 14 amino acids. In germline, CDR1 is MDHEN, CDR2 SYDVKM. Trimming shortened V by 2 bases and J by 0 bases, and 7 bases separated the two germline ends.

The chain is built from TRBV10-3 and TRBJ2-5; a weak D match, TRBD2 (6 bases). V lost 4 bases, J lost 5 bases, and 11 bases lay in between. The germline gives CDR1 ENHRY, CDR2 SYGVKD. This CDR3 spans 13 amino acids. This CDR3 reads CAISVGGLETQYF. The CDR3, as DNA: TGTGCCATCAGTGTTGGGGGACTGGAGACCCAGTACTTC.

DNA for the CDR3: TGTGCCAGCAGCCCAGGACAGACCTATAATTCACCCCTCCACTTT. Its translation: CASSPGQTYNSPLHF. The genes are TRBV7-8 and TRBJ1-6; a possible D gene is TRBD1 (6 bases). V was clipped by 5 bases and J by 2 bases, with 10 bases between them. Looked up from germline, CDR1 is SGHVS and CDR2 is FQNEAQ. This CDR3 comprises 15 residues.

V is TRBV13 and J is TRBJ2-3, with 12 bases fitting TRBD1. The CDR3 runs to 21 residues. V shed 5 bases, J shed 0 bases, and the junction held 18 bases outside the gene matches. Germline CDR1 PRHDT, CDR2 FYEKMQ (reference sequence). As DNA, the CDR3 is TGTGCCAGCAGCACACAGGGGGACAGGGGGCGGCTAGCGGAGAGCACAGATACGCAGTATTTT. It encodes CASSTQGDRGRLAESTDTQYF.

The chain combines TRBV5-5 with TRBJ2-5; TRBD2 matches at 11 bases. Germline trimming cut 4 bases from V and 5 bases from J; bases unmatched to any gene: 7. The length of the CDR3 is 15 residues. The V gene's germline CDR1 is SGHKS and CDR2 YYEKEE (reference sequence). DNA of the CDR3: TGTGCCAGCAGCGGGGTAGCGGGGGGGCAGGAGACCCAGTACTTC. Its translation is CASSGVAGGQETQYF.

The chain couples TRBV20-1 to TRBJ2-7; 8 bases line up with TRBD1. Germline values: CDR1 DFQATT, CDR2 SNEGSKA (reference sequence). The J segment lost 10 bases and the V segment lost 3 bases, leaving 5 bases of the junction unmatched. The CDR3 is 11 residues long. As DNA, the CDR3 is TGCAGTGCTAGTCTCGGACAGGGACAGTACTTC. Protein sequence: CSASLGQGQYF.

This chain connects TRBV5-4 to TRBJ1-4; TRBD1 agrees at 9 bases. The V segment lost 5 bases and the J segment 5 bases; nucleotides outside the gene matches: 4. Per germline, CDR1 SGHNT and CDR2 YYREEE (reference sequence). This CDR3 has 14 residues. The CDR3 DNA sequence: TGTGCCAGCAGACGGGACAGGGAAAATGAAAAACTGTTTTTT. Translation: CASRRDRENEKLFF.

This chain links TRBV5-1 with TRBJ1-5; D is undetermined. From germline, CDR1 is SGHRS and CDR2 YFSETQ. The V gene lost 0 bases and the J gene lost 2 bases, with 9 bases spanning the gap. The CDR3 is 15 residues long. CDR3 in amino acids: CASSLGGMGNQPQHF. CDR3 coding DNA: TGCGCCAGCAGCTTGGGAGGGATGGGCAATCAGCCCCAGCATTTT.

The gene calls are TRBV2 and TRBJ1-1; 8 positions agree with TRBD1. The CDR3 contains 14 residues. Trimming cost V 6 bases and J 0 bases; bases outside gene matches: 3. Germline CDR1 is SNHLY and CDR2 is FYNNEI. The CDR3: CASRRTGMNTEAFF. CDR3 coding DNA: TGTGCCAGCAGAAGGACAGGGATGAACACTGAAGCTTTCTTT.

This CDR3 is CAISGGGGNSPLHF. Here the CDR3 DNA reads TGTGCCATCAGTGGAGGGGGTGGTAATTCACCCCTCCACTTT. V gene TRBV10-3 combines with J gene TRBJ1-6, with D perhaps matching TRBD1 (6 bases). The CDR3 is made up of 14 amino acids. V gave up 4 bases and J gave up 6 bases, with 10 bases separating them. Germline values: CDR1 ENHRY, CDR2 SYGVKD.

This rearrangement joins TRBV19 to TRBJ2-5, with TRBD2 identical over 10 bases. V shed 3 bases, J shed 5 bases, and the junction held 9 bases outside the gene matches. The CDR3 length is 16 residues. Germline V gives CDR1 LNHDA, CDR2 SQIVND (reference sequence). The CDR3 nucleotides read TGTGCCAGTAGTATCGTTAGCGGGAGGTCGAGGGAGACCCAGTACTTC. Its translation is CASSIVSGRSRETQYF.

V usage is TRBV7-2 and J usage is TRBJ2-5; 7 nucleotides agree with TRBD1. Germline-derived CDR1 and CDR2 are SGHTA and FQGNSA. The length of the CDR3 is 13 residues. J was trimmed by 2 bases and V by 5 bases; bases with no gene match: 2. CDR3 sequence reads: CASSVGQQETQYF. The CDR3, as DNA: TGTGCCAGCAGCGTGGGACAGCAAGAGACCCAGTACTTC. The whole variable domain, filled in from reference TRBV7-2 and TRBJ2-5, reads GAGVSQSPSNKVTEKGKDVELRCDPISGHTALYWYRQSLGQGLEFLIYFQGNSAPDKSGLPSDRFSAERTGGSVSTLTIQRTQQEDSAVYLCASSVGQQETQYFGPGTRLLVL.

The V call is TRBV13, the J call TRBJ1-4; perhaps TRBD1 as D (5 bases). The CDR3 contains 17 residues. V was trimmed by 2 bases and J by 2 bases, leaving 15 bases between them. The germline CDR1 and CDR2 sequences are PRHDT and FYEKMQ (reference sequence). The CDR3 region is CASSLLGGEGTNEKLFF. Written as DNA, the CDR3 is TGTGCCAGCAGCTTATTGGGAGGGGAGGGTACTAATGAAAAACTGTTTTTT.

The V call is TRBV19, the J call TRBJ2-5; 10 positions match TRBD1. The CDR3 is 15 residues long. Trimming cost V 4 bases and J 4 bases; bases outside gene matches: 6. Germline V gene data show CDR1 as LNHDA and CDR2 as SQIVND (reference sequence). Here the CDR3 DNA reads TGTGCCAGTAGTAGGGACAGGGGCGCTCGAGAGACCCAGTACTTC. Translation gives CASSRDRGARETQYF.

This chain joins TRBV4-1 and TRBJ2-5; D is possibly TRBD2 (7 bases). CDR1 and CDR2 (germline): MGHRA, YSYEKL. Trimming cost V 2 bases and J 4 bases, with 14 bases left between them. The CDR3 has 15 residues. This CDR3 is CASSQLGGPRETQYF. In DNA, the CDR3 is TGCGCCAGCAGCCAACTCGGGGGGCCGAGAGAGACCCAGTACTTC.

J is TRBJ2-7 and V is TRBV30, with D maybe TRBD1 (6 bases). The CDR3 covers 14 residues. V was clipped by 8 bases and J by 0 bases, with 17 bases between them. The V gene's germline CDR1 is GTSNPN and CDR2 SVGIG (reference sequence). DNA of the CDR3: TGTGCCCGAGGAGGACAGTCCGACTCCTACGAGCAGTACTTC. Its translation is CARGGQSDSYEQYF.

CDR3 amino acids: CASSSLSGQGGPQHF. The CDR3 DNA sequence: TGTGCCAGCAGCTCCCTCTCCGGACAGGGGGGTCCCCAGCATTTT. The chain combines TRBV6-5 with TRBJ1-5, with TRBD1 matching over 10 bases. Germline CDR1 and CDR2: MNHEY and SVGAGI. There are 15 residues in the CDR3. J was trimmed by 10 bases and V by 6 bases; bases with no gene match: 12.

The chain has TRBV23-1 and TRBJ1-5; D unclear. TRBV23-1 is known as an ORF, though its function is uncertain. The CDR3 contains 17 residues. V shed 1 base and J shed 0 bases, with 13 bases lying between them. Written as DNA, the CDR3 is TGCGCCAGCAGTCAATTGGGCAGAGATTATAGCAATCAGCCCCAGCATTTT. Translation gives CASSQLGRDYSNQPQHF.

This rearrangement joins TRBV2 to TRBJ2-1, with 12 bases matching TRBD2. Germline lookup yields CDR1 SNHLY and CDR2 FYNNEI. V lost 4 bases to trimming and J lost 5 bases; unmatched junction nucleotides: 3. The CDR3 covers 15 residues. The CDR3 bases are TGTGCCAGCAGTGCGACTAGCGGGAGAAACAATGAGCAGTTCTTC. The encoded protein is CASSATSGRNNEQFF.

This clone was counted once. The chain is built from TRBV2 and TRBJ2-7, with D unclear. CDR3 length: 14 amino acids. CDR1 is SNHLY, CDR2 FYNNEI, per germline. V gave up 0 bases and J gave up 4 bases, with 10 bases separating them. DNA for the CDR3: TGTGCCAGCAGTGAAGCGCTTCGGGTGTACGAGCAGTACTTC. This encodes CASSEALRVYEQYF.